This is a list of T cell receptor beta chains from one sample in a study of shared clonotypes between healthy human individuals. Repertoires were generated with immunoSEQ multiplex PCR, while TCRdb's copy carries only in-frame clones and drops some. The top ten hold more than 0.95% of the sample, which has roughly 1,800,000 clones, approximately 94% seen once. Sequenced material: naive CD8+ T cells sorted from blood. All receptors come from a man aged 18 to 30 in good health. Both conserved end residues are part of each CDR3. The D gene is left open where the match is weak. Only part of the rows carry a size: once, few, many, or a class if the clone is expanded.

V	J	D	size	DNA	CDR3
TRBV2	TRBJ1-2	TRBD1	NA	TGTGCCATACGGACAGGAGAAGGCTACACCTTC	CAIRTGEGYTF
TRBV28	TRBJ2-7	NA	NA	TGTGCCAGCGGGGGTGGGAACGAGCAGTACTTC	CASGGGNEQYF
TRBV5-6	TRBJ1-2	TRBD1	NA	TGTGCCAGCAGCTTACGATTACAGGGGCCCTATGGCTACACCTTC	CASSLRLQGPYGYTF
TRBV10-1	TRBJ2-3	NA	NA	TGCGCCAGCAGTGAGCTGGCCCTCCTCACAGATACGCAGTATTTT	CASSELALLTDTQYF
TRBV28	TRBJ2-7	TRBD1	NA	TGTGCCAGCAGTTCCGTTAAACCACACCTCGGGACAGGTAGAATCTACGAGCAGTACTTC	CASSSVKPHLGTGRIYEQYF
TRBV5-6	TRBJ2-7	NA	NA	TGTGCCAGCAGCTTCCTACAGGGTCTGGACGAGCAGTACTTC	CASSFLQGLDEQYF
TRBV19	TRBJ2-1	TRBD1	NA	TGTGCCAGTAGGAGAAGGACAGGGAACAATGAGCAGTTCTTC	CASRRRTGNNEQFF
TRBV6-5	TRBJ1-1	NA	NA	TGTGCCAGCAGTTATAGGACAGCAGCTGAAGCTTTCTTT	CASSYRTAAEAFF
TRBV5-3	TRBJ2-7	NA	NA	TGTGCCAGAAACGGTGACAGCTCCTACGAGCAGTACTTC	CARNGDSSYEQYF
TRBV7-9	TRBJ2-1	NA	NA	TGTGCCAGCAGCTGGGGGTGGAACAATGAGCAGTTCTTC	CASSWGWNNEQFF
TRBV4-1	TRBJ1-2	TRBD1	NA	TGCGCCAGCAGCCAAGAACCGGGACAGGGGGCCTTTAACTATGGCTACACCTTC	CASSQEPGQGAFNYGYTF
TRBV11-2	TRBJ2-7	NA	NA	TGTGCCAGCAGCCGAACGCGGACCTACGAGCAGTACTTC	CASSRTRTYEQYF
TRBV19	TRBJ2-7	TRBD1	few	TGTGCCAGTAGCCCGGGACAGGGGGCCTACGAGCAGTACTTC	CASSPGQGAYEQYF
TRBV7-2	TRBJ1-2	TRBD1	NA	TGTGCCAGCAGCACAGACAGGGTCTCTCCCTATGGCTACACCTTC	CASSTDRVSPYGYTF
TRBV2	TRBJ2-1	NA	NA	TGTGCCAGCAGTGAAGCGGGAGGTTACGTTGAGCAGTTCTTC	CASSEAGGYVEQFF
TRBV6-5	TRBJ1-2	TRBD1	NA	TGTGCCAGCAGTTTTCGGGGACAGGCTAACTATGGCTACACCTTC	CASSFRGQANYGYTF
TRBV6-1	TRBJ2-7	TRBD1	NA	TGTGCCAGCAGTGAAGTATGGACAGGGCTCGCCTACGAGCAGTACTTC	CASSEVWTGLAYEQYF
TRBV6-1	TRBJ1-3	NA	NA	TGTGCCAGCAGTGAAGGCCTTTATGGGCCTGGAAACACCATATATTTT	CASSEGLYGPGNTIYF
TRBV6-5	TRBJ2-2	TRBD2	NA	TGTGCCAGCAGGGGGAGGGATAACACCGGGGAGCTGTTTTTT	CASRGRDNTGELFF
TRBV4-1	TRBJ2-1	TRBD1	NA	TGCGCCAGCAGCCAAGCCGGGACAGGGTTCACTGAGCAGTTCTTC	CASSQAGTGFTEQFF
TRBV19	TRBJ1-2	NA	NA	TGTGTATCCGGGGCGAGAGAAGCGGATGGCTACACCTTC	CVSGAREADGYTF
TRBV6-1	TRBJ2-7	TRBD2	NA	TGTGCCAGCAGTGAAGGGAGCGGGGGGGAGCAGTACTTC	CASSEGSGGEQYF
TRBV30	TRBJ2-7	NA	NA	TGTGCCTGGAGTATTCTGGGGGCGGGATACGAGCAGTACTTC	CAWSILGAGYEQYF
TRBV28	TRBJ1-2	TRBD1	NA	TGTGCCAGCAGTTGGGGGTCAGGGGGTGACTATGGCTACACCTTC	CASSWGSGGDYGYTF
TRBV15	TRBJ2-2	NA	NA	TGTGCCACCAGCAGAGAGGGGATTTTGGGGGAGCTGTTTTTT	CATSREGILGELFF
TRBV4-1	TRBJ2-2	NA	NA	TGCGCCAGCAGCCCGGGCGGGACCGGGGAGCTGTTTTTT	CASSPGGTGELFF
TRBV4-1	TRBJ2-7	TRBD2	NA	TGCGCCAGCAGCCCCGAGGGACTAGCAACCTACGAGCAGTACTTC	CASSPEGLATYEQYF
TRBV15	TRBJ2-7	TRBD2	NA	TGTGCCACCAGCAAACCGATCGGACTAGATGCCGACGAGCAGTACTTC	CATSKPIGLDADEQYF
TRBV27	TRBJ1-6	NA	few	TGTGCCAGCAGTTTGAGTCCAGGTTCACCCCTCCACTTT	CASSLSPGSPLHF
TRBV5-6	TRBJ2-7	NA	NA	TGTGCCAGCGGAACTGGGGGTCCCCCCTACGAGCAGTACTTC	CASGTGGPPYEQYF
TRBV7-9	TRBJ2-7	NA	NA	TGTGCCAGCAGCTTAGCTTTGGGGGACGAGCAGTACTTC	CASSLALGDEQYF
TRBV5-1	TRBJ2-7	NA	NA	TGCGCCAGCAAGGAGGACACGTACTACGAGCAGTACTTC	CASKEDTYYEQYF
TRBV30	TRBJ2-3	NA	NA	TGTGCCTGGAGTGTTTGGCGGGATACGCAGTATTTT	CAWSVWRDTQYF
TRBV5-6	TRBJ1-2	NA	NA	TGTGCCAGCAGCTTTTTGGGGGAGAGTAATGGCTACACCTTC	CASSFLGESNGYTF
TRBV6-1	TRBJ1-3	NA	NA	TGTGCCAGCAGTGAAGCGGGCGGATCTGGAAACACCATATATTTT	CASSEAGGSGNTIYF
TRBV30	TRBJ2-7	NA	NA	TGTGCCTGGAGTGATAGACAATACGAGCAGTACTTC	CAWSDRQYEQYF
TRBV13	TRBJ2-1	NA	NA	TGTGCCAGCAGCTTTGAACGGGACTACAATGAGCAGTTCTTC	CASSFERDYNEQFF
TRBV27	TRBJ2-2	NA	once	TGTGCCAGCAGTTTAGGGGCGGGGGCGGGTGCCGGGGAGCTGTTTTTT	CASSLGAGAGAGELFF
TRBV11-2	TRBJ1-2	NA	NA	TGTGCCAGCAGCTTAGCAGGGGAGCCAGTGGCTAACTATGGCTACACCTTC	CASSLAGEPVANYGYTF
TRBV4-3	TRBJ2-2	TRBD2	NA	TGCGCCAGCAGCCAAGGGACTAGCGGGATTGGGGTCGGGGAGCTGTTTTTT	CASSQGTSGIGVGELFF
TRBV6-5	TRBJ2-1	TRBD2	once	TGTGCCAGCAGTTACGGGACTATGGGGTTGGATGAGCAGTTCTTC	CASSYGTMGLDEQFF
TRBV27	TRBJ2-3	NA	NA	TGTGCCAGCAGTTTAAGGGACCGGGAAGGCCGCACAGATACGCAGTATTTT	CASSLRDREGRTDTQYF
TRBV30	TRBJ1-2	NA	once	TGTGCCTGGAGTGTAGATCGTAACTATGGCTACACCTTC	CAWSVDRNYGYTF
TRBV5-1	TRBJ2-5	TRBD2	NA	TGCGCCAGCAAGGCGGGGGGTACCCAAGAGACCCAGTACTTC	CASKAGGTQETQYF
TRBV5-5	TRBJ1-4	NA	NA	TGTGCCAGCAGCTCTGGGGCGGGTAATGAAAAACTGTTTTTT	CASSSGAGNEKLFF
TRBV11-2	TRBJ2-5	NA	NA	TGTGCCAGCAGCCCCCCCGCCCGCGGTGGAGGAGAGACCCAGTACTTC	CASSPPARGGGETQYF
TRBV11-2	TRBJ2-5	TRBD2	NA	TGTGCCAGCAGCCCCCCCGCTAGCGGGGGTGAGACCCAGTACTTC	CASSPPASGGETQYF
TRBV4-2	TRBJ1-6	TRBD1	once	TGTGCCAGCAGCCACAGGGACAGGGGAGAAAATTCACCCCTCCACTTT	CASSHRDRGENSPLHF
TRBV5-6	TRBJ1-1	NA	NA	TGTGCCAGCAGCTCGTACAGCGGTGAAGCTTTCTTT	CASSSYSGEAFF
TRBV11-2	TRBJ2-5	TRBD2	NA	TGTGCCAGCAGCTTAGGGGTAGCGGGGGGTCTTCAAGAGACCCAGTACTTC	CASSLGVAGGLQETQYF
TRBV2	TRBJ1-2	NA	few	TGTGCCAGCAGTGAAGAGGCTCGGGCCTATGGCTACACCTTC	CASSEEARAYGYTF
TRBV30	TRBJ2-2	TRBD2	NA	TGTGCCTGGAGTGTGTGGCGGGAGTTCTTAGGGGGGGAGCTGTTTTTT	CAWSVWREFLGGELFF
TRBV9	TRBJ2-1	NA	NA	TGTGCCAGCGGGGGGAGCACCTCCTACAATGAGCAGTTCTTC	CASGGSTSYNEQFF
TRBV6-5	TRBJ2-1	NA	NA	TGTGCCAGCAGTTACTCGGTAGCTATGAATGAGCAGTTCTTC	CASSYSVAMNEQFF
TRBV4-1	TRBJ1-2	TRBD1	NA	TGCGCCAGCAGCCAAGCCGGGACAGTGAATGGCTACACCTTC	CASSQAGTVNGYTF
TRBV6-1	TRBJ2-3	NA	NA	TGTGCCAGCAGGGGGGGTCGGGCGGATACGCAGTATTTT	CASRGGRADTQYF
TRBV4-3	TRBJ2-7	NA	NA	TGCGCCAGCAGCCAAGATCGGGGTTGGACTTACTACGAGCAGTACTTC	CASSQDRGWTYYEQYF
TRBV25-1	TRBJ2-7	NA	NA	TGTGCCAGCAGTCGCAGGGACTACGAGCAGTACTTC	CASSRRDYEQYF
TRBV13	TRBJ2-5	NA	NA	TGTGCCAGCAGCTTATCAGAGACCCAGTACTTC	CASSLSETQYF